Listed here is a single TCR beta chain. This sample is part of a study of CD8 T cells in Susac syndrome. RNA totalling about 0.45 to 1 ug underwent reverse transcription with random hexamers. Amplification of TCR beta CDR3 by immunoSEQ multiplex PCR spanned 54 Vbeta and 13 Jbeta. TCRdb recomputed calls from the immunoSEQ multiplex PCR reads with MiXCR, one row per CDR3 protein. The sample records 160,000 or so distinct CDR3 sequences, approximately 94% being singletons. The clonotype was recovered from a human donor with multiple sclerosis. Material: CD8+ T cells from PBMCs.

CDR3 coding DNA: TGTGCCAGCAGCAGGGGGGGCTATACCGGGGAGCTGTTTTTT. This gives the protein CASSRGGYTGELFF. The rearrangement uses TRBV9 and TRBJ2-2, with D tentatively TRBD2 (7 bases). This CDR3 contains 14 residues. Between the trimmed V and J ends, which lost 4 bases and 5 bases, there was a span of 12 bases. Germline loops: CDR1 SGDLS, CDR2 YYNGEE.